These 9 T cell receptor beta chains share one sample of origin, sequenced in a study of T cells in Graves' hyperthyroidism and ophthalmopathy. RNA transcripts provided the source from which TCR beta CDR3 regions were amplified. During a first-round RT-PCR of the TCR CDR3, the HTBI primer set was used. TCRdb ran MiXCR on the multiplex PCR reads and lists one entry per CDR3 protein. The sample lists around 190,000 distinct CDR3 sequences, 17% seen once, with about 56% in the top ten. The material sequenced was blood. The origin of the receptors is a woman aged 50 to 60 with Graves' hyperthyroidism.

This clonotype was seen many times. V gene TRBV29-1 combines with J gene TRBJ2-5; D gene uncertain. V gave up 7 bases and J gave up 5 bases, with 8 bases separating them. The CDR3 runs to 10 residues. Germline CDR1 and CDR2: SQVTM and ANQGSEA. The CDR3 DNA sequence: TGCAGCGGTCTAGGGGAGACCCAGTACTTC. Translated, it gives CSGLGETQYF.

Note on this clonotype: Given a much more abundant clone one base away, this may be a read error. The genes are TRBV4-1 and TRBJ2-1; 7 bases map to TRBD1. Germline values: CDR1 MGHRA, CDR2 YSYEKL. The CDR3 contains 15 residues. The CDR3 spells CASSRYLDRNKEQFF. In nucleotides, the CDR3 is TGCGCCAGCAGCCGTTACCTGGACAGGAACAAAGAGCAGTTCTTC.

The chain combines TRBV14 with TRBJ2-5, with D perhaps matching TRBD1 (5 bases). The CDR3 runs to 14 residues. Trimming stripped 4 bases from V and 6 bases from J, with 15 bases between. Germline V gene lookup returns CDR1 SGHDN and CDR2 FVKESK. CDR3 DNA sequence: TGTGCCAGCAGCCCGACAGAGCCCCGGCAGACCCAGTACTTC. It specifies CASSPTEPRQTQYF.

This clonotype came up many times. V and J are TRBV20-1 and TRBJ2-3; 10 bases match TRBD2. After removal of 7 bases from V and 3 bases from J, the junction contained 7 bases not matched to a gene. The CDR3 is made up of 14 amino acids. Germline lookup yields CDR1 DFQATT and CDR2 SNEGSKA (reference sequence). The CDR3 bases are TGCAGTGTGCCAGCGGGAGGGAATACAGATACGCAGTATTTT. Protein: CSVPAGGNTDTQYF.

This clonotype was recorded at least ten times. J is TRBJ1-1 and V is TRBV12-3 or TRBV12-4, with 11 nucleotides matching TRBD1. After removal of 6 bases from V and 4 bases from J, the junction contained 4 bases not matched to a gene. This CDR3 has 14 amino acids. The CDR3 reads CASSPGTGGTEAFF. Written as DNA, the CDR3 is TGTGCCAGCAGCCCCGGGACAGGGGGCACTGAAGCTTTCTTT.

This clonotype was seen ten or more times. The chain uses TRBV6-1 and TRBJ2-2, with 11 bases matching TRBD1. The length of the CDR3 is 15 residues. The ends lost 5 bases at V and 5 bases at J; junction bases unmatched: 4. Germline CDR1 and CDR2: MNHNS and SASEGT. CDR3 nucleotide sequence: TGTGCCAGCAGTCCGGACAGGGGGCGGACCGGGGAGCTGTTTTTT. Its translation is CASSPDRGRTGELFF.

At least ten counts were recorded for this clonotype. The chain is built from TRBV30 and TRBJ1-2; unclear D gene. CDR3 length: 13 residues. The V and J ends lost 2 bases and 4 bases respectively, with 11 bases between them. Germline lookup yields CDR1 GTSNPN and CDR2 SVGIG (reference sequence). Here the CDR3 reads CAWSTPYIYGYTF. The CDR3 DNA sequence: TGTGCCTGGAGTACCCCGTACATCTATGGCTACACCTTC.

This clonotype was observed at least ten times. V is TRBV11-3 and J is TRBJ1-2, with TRBD1 matching over 9 bases. Germline loops: CDR1 SGHNT, CDR2 YENEEA. CDR3 size: 14 residues. V lost 7 bases and J lost 7; bases outside the gene matches: 10. CDR3 DNA sequence: TGTGCCAGCACCCGAGTGGGACAGGGTGGTGGCTACACCTTC. Translation: CASTRVGQGGGYTF.

This clonotype was detected many times. The rearrangement joins TRBV11-2 to TRBJ2-7; D ambiguous. The CDR3 totals 14 residues. CDR1 and CDR2 (germline): SGHAT, FQNNGV. Trimming took 4 bases from V and 4 from J, leaving 14 bases between them. In DNA form, the CDR3 reads TGTGCCAGCAGCTCCCGGGCCTTACTTTACGAGCAGTACTTC. It translates to CASSSRALLYEQYF.